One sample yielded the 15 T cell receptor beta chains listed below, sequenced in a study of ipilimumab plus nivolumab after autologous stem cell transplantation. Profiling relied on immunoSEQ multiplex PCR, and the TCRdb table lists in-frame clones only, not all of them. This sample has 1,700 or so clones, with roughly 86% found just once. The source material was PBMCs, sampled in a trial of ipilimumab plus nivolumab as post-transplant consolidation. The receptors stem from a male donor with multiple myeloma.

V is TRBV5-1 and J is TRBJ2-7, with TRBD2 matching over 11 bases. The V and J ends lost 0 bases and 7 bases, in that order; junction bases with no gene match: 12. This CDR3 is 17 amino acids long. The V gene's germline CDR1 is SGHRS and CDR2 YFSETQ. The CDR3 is CASSLGALAGGSGEQYF. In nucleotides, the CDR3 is TGCGCCAGCAGCTTGGGCGCCCTAGCGGGGGGCTCGGGGGAGCAGTACTTC. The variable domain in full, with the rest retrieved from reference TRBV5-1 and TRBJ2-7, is KAGVTQTPRYLIKTRGQQVTLSCSPISGHRSVSWYQQTPGQGLQFLFEYFSETQRNKGNFPGRFSGRQFSNSRSEMNVSTLELGDSALYLCASSLGALAGGSGEQYFGPGTRLTVT.

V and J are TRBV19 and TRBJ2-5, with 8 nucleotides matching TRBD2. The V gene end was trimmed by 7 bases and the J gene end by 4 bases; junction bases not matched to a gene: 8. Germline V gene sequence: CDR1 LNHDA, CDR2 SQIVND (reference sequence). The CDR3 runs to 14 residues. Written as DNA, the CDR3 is TGTGCCAGTAATATCGGGGGGGCCGGAGAGACCCAGTACTTC. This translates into CASNIGGAGETQYF.

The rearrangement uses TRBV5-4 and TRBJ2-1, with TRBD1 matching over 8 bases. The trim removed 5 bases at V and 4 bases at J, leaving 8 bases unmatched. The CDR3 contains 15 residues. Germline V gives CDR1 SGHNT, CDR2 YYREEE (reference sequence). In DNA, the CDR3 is TGTGCCAGCAGTACCGGGACAGGAACGTACAATGAGCAGTTCTTC. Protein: CASSTGTGTYNEQFF.

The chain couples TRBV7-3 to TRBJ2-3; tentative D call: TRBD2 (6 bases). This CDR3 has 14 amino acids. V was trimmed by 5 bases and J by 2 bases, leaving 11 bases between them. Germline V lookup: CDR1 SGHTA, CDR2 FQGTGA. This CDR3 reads CASSGGDDTDTQYF. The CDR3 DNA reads TGTGCCAGCAGCGGCGGGGACGACACAGATACGCAGTATTTT.

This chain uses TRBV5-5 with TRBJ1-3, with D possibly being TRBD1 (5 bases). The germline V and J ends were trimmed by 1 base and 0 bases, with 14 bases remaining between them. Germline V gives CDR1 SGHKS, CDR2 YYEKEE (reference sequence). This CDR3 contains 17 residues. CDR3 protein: CASSLWGGPSSGNTIYF. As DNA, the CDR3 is TGTGCCAGCAGCTTGTGGGGGGGACCAAGCTCTGGAAACACCATATATTTT.

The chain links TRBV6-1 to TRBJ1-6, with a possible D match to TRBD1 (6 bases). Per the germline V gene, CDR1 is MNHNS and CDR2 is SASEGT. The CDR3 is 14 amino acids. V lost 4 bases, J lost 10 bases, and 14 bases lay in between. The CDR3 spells CASSGVGGGSPLHF. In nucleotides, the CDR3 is TGTGCCAGCAGTGGAGTGGGGGGCGGATCACCCCTCCACTTT.

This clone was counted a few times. The CDR3 bases are TGTGCCAGCAGCTTAGGAAGGACAGGGGGGATGCAAGAGACCCAGTACTTC. Protein sequence: CASSLGRTGGMQETQYF. This sequence joins TRBV11-3 and TRBJ2-5; TRBD1 matches 10 bases. CDR3 size: 17 residues. The V segment lost 1 base and the J segment 2 bases; nucleotides outside the gene matches: 7. The V gene's germline CDR1 is SGHNT and CDR2 YENEEA.

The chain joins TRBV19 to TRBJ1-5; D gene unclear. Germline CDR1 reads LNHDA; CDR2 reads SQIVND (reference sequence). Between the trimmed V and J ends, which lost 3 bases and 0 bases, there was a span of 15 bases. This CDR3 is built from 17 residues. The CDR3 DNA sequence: TGTGCCAGTAGTATGGCTACCAGATACTATAGCAATCAGCCCCAGCATTTT. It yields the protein CASSMATRYYSNQPQHF. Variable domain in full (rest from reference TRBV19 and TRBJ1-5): DGGITQSPKYLFRKEGQNVTLSCEQNLNHDAMYWYRQDPGQGLRLIYYSQIVNDFQKGDIAEGYSVSREKKESFPLTVTSAQKNPTAFYLCASSMATRYYSNQPQHFGDGTRLSIL.

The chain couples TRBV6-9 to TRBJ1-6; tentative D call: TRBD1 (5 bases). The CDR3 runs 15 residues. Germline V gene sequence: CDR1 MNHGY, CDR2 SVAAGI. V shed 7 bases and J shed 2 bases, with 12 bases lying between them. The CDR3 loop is CASTGGTPYNSPLHF. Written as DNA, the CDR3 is TGTGCCAGCACCGGCGGGACCCCCTATAATTCACCCCTCCACTTT.

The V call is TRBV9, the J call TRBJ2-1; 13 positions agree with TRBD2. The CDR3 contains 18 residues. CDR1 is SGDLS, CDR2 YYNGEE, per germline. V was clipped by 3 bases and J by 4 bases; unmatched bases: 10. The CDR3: CASSAGTSGVRSYNEQFF. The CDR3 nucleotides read TGTGCCAGCAGCGCTGGGACTAGCGGGGTTCGCTCTTACAATGAGCAGTTCTTC. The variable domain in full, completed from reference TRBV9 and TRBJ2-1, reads DSGVTQTPKHLITATGQRVTLRCSPRSGDLSVYWYQQSLDQGLQFLIQYYNGEERAKGNILERFSAQQFPDLHSELNLSSLELGDSALYFCASSAGTSGVRSYNEQFFGPGTRLTVL.

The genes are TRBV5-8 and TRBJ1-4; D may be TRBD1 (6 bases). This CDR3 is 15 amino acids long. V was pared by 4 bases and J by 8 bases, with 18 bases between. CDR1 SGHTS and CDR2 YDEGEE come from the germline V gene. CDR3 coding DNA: TGTGCCAGCAGCCGAGGACAGCATGGCCAAGAAAAACTGTTTTTT. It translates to CASSRGQHGQEKLFF. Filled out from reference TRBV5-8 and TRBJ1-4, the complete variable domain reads EAGVTQSPTHLIKTRGQQATLRCSPISGHTSVYWYQQALGLGLQFLLWYDEGEERNRGNFPPRFSGRQFPNYSSELNVNALELEDSALYLCASSRGQHGQEKLFFGSGTQLSVL.

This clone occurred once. The CDR3 sequence is CASSSQRGPQETQYF. In nucleotides, the CDR3 is TGTGCCAGCAGCTCCCAGCGGGGGCCGCAAGAGACCCAGTACTTC. The V gene is TRBV7-2, the J gene TRBJ2-5; 8 bases line up with TRBD2. With V trimmed by 4 bases and J by 2 bases, 6 bases remained unmatched. Germline CDR1 and CDR2: SGHTA and FQGNSA. This CDR3 is 15 amino acids long.

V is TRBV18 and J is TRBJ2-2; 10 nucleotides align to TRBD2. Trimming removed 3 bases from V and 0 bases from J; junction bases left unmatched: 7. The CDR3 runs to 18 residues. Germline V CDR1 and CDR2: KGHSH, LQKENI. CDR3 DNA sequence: TGTGCCAGCTCACCCCAAAGTACTAGCGGGGCGAACACCGGGGAGCTGTTTTTT. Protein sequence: CASSPQSTSGANTGELFF.

This chain's CDR3 is CASSSGGDQPQHF. Here the CDR3 DNA reads TGTGCCAGCAGCTCGGGGGGGGATCAGCCCCAGCATTTT. The V and J genes are TRBV7-9 and TRBJ1-5, with D maybe TRBD1 (5 bases). V was shortened by 4 bases and J by 5 bases, with 9 bases between the two germline ends. CDR3 length equals 13 residues. Germline V gives CDR1 SEHNR, CDR2 FQNEAQ (reference sequence).

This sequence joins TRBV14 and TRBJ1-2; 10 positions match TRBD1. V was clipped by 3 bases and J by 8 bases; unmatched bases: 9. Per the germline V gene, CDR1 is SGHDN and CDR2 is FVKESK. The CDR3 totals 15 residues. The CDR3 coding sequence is TGTGCCAGCAGCCATTCTACCGGGACAGGGGTCGGCTACACCTTC. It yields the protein CASSHSTGTGVGYTF. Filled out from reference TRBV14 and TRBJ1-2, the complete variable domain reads EAGVTQFPSHSVIEKGQTVTLRCDPISGHDNLYWYRRVMGKEIKFLLHFVKESKQDESGMPNNRFLAERTGGTYSTLKVQPAELEDSGVYFCASSHSTGTGVGYTFGSGTRLTVV.